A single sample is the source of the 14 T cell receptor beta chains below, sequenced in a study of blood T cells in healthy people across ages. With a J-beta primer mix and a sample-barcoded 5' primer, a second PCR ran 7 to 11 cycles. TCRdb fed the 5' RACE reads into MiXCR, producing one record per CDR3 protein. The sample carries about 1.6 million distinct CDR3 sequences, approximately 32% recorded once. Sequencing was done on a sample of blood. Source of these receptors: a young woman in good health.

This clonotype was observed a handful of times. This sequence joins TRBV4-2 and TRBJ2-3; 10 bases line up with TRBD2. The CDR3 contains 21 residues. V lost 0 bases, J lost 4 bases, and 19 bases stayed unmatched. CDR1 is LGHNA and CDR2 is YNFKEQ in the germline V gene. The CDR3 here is CASSQETLSGGVLYIPDTQYF. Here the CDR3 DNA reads TGTGCCAGCAGCCAAGAAACCCTCAGCGGGGGGGTCTTGTATATCCCAGATACGCAGTATTTT.

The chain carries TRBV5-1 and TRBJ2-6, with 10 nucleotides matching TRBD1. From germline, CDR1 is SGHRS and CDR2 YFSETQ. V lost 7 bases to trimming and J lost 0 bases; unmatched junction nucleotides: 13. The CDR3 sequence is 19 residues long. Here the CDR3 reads CASGLLGQGFFSGANVLTF. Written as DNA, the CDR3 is TGCGCCAGCGGATTACTGGGACAGGGGTTCTTCTCTGGGGCCAACGTCCTGACTTTC.

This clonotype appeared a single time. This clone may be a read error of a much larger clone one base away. CDR3 sequence: CASSPRLAETYGQYF. The CDR3 DNA reads as TGTGCCAGCAGCCCTAGACTAGCGGAGACCTACGGGCAGTACTTC. This chain joins TRBV5-5 and TRBJ2-7; 9 positions agree with TRBD2. The CDR3 is made up of 15 amino acids. Germline loops: CDR1 SGHKS, CDR2 YYEKEE (reference sequence).

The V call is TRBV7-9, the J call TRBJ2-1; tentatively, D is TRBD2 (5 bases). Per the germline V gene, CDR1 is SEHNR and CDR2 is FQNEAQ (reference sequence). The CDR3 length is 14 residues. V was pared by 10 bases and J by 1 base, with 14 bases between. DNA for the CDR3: TGTGCCACTTCGCGGGTATCTTCCTACAATGAGCAGTTCTTC. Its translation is CATSRVSSYNEQFF. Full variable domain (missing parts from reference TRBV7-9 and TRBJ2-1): DTGVSQNPRHKITKRGQNVTFRCDPISEHNRLYWYRQTLGQGPEFLTYFQNEAQLEKSRLLSDRFSAERPKGSFSTLEIQRTEQGDSAMYLCATSRVSSYNEQFFGPGTRLTVL.

CDR3 protein: CASSQGTGGYGYTF. CDR3 coding DNA: TGTGCCAGCAGCCAAGGGACAGGGGGCTATGGCTACACCTTC. V and J are TRBV14 and TRBJ1-2, with 10 bases identical to TRBD1. CDR1 and CDR2 from the germline V gene are SGHDN and FVKESK. V lost 1 base, J lost 4 bases, and 0 bases stayed unmatched. The CDR3 is 14 amino acids.

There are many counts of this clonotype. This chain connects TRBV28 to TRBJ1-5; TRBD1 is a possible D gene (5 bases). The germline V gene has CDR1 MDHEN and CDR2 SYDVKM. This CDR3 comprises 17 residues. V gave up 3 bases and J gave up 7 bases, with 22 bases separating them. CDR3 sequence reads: CASSFLYQRQGIQPQHF. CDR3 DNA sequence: TGTGCCAGCAGTTTCCTATACCAGCGGCAGGGCATCCAGCCCCAGCATTTT.

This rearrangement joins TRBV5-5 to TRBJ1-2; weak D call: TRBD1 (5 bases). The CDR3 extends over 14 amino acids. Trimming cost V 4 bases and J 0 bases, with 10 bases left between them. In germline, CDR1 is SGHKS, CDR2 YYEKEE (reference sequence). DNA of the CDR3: TGTGCCAGCAGCAGGGACCCCGCTAACTATGGCTACACCTTC. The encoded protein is CASSRDPANYGYTF.

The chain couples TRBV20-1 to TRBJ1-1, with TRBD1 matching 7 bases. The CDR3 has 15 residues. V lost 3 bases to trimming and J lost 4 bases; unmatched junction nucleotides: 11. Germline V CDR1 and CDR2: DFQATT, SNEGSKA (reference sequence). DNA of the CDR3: TGCAGTGCTAGTGTCCCAGGGGGGTCAGTCACTGAAGCTTTCTTT. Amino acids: CSASVPGGSVTEAFF.

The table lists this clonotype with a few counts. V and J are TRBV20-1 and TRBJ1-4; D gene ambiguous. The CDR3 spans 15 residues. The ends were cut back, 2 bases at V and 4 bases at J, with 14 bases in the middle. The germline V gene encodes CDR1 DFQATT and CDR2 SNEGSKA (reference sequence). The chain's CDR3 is CSARRAGDNNEKLFF. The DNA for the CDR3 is TGCAGTGCTAGAAGGGCCGGAGACAATAATGAAAAACTGTTTTTT.

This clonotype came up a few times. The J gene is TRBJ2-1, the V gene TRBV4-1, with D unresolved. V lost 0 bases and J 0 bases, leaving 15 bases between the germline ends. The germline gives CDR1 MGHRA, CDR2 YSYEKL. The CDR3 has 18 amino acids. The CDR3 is CASSQDCQRWCSYNEQFF. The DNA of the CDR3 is TGCGCCAGCAGCCAAGATTGCCAGAGGTGGTGCTCCTACAATGAGCAGTTCTTC.

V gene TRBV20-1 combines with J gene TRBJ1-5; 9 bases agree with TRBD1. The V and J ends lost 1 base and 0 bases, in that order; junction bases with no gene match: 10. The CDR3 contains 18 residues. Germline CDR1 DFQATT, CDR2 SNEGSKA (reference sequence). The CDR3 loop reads CSARVGQGSLFSNQPQHF. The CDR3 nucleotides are TGCAGTGCTAGAGTGGGACAGGGTTCCTTATTTAGCAATCAGCCCCAGCATTTT.

The CDR3: CAISTDSNTQYF. CDR3 nucleotide sequence: TGTGCCATCAGTACGGACAGTAATACGCAGTATTTT. The rearrangement uses TRBV10-3 and TRBJ2-3, with a possible D match to TRBD1 (6 bases). Germline V gene sequence: CDR1 ENHRY, CDR2 SYGVKD. The CDR3 runs to 12 residues. Trimming removed 5 bases from V and 7 bases from J, with 10 bases in between.

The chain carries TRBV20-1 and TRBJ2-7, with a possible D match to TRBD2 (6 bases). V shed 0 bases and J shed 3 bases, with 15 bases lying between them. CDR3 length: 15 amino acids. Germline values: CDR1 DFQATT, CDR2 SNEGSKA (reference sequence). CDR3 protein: CSARDIGETSYEQYF. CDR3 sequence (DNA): TGCAGTGCTAGAGATATTGGAGAGACTAGCTACGAGCAGTACTTC.

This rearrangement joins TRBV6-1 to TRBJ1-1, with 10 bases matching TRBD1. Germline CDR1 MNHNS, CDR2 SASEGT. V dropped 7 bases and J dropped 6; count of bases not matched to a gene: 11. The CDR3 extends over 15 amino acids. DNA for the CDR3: TGTGCCAGCATCCGGGACAGGGGAGGTTTGTCTGAAGCTTTCTTT. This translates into CASIRDRGGLSEAFF.